A single sample is the source of the 31 T cell receptor beta chains below, sequenced in a study of T cells in Graves' hyperthyroidism and ophthalmopathy. Researchers amplified the TCR beta CDR3 regions from RNA transcripts. RT-PCR in the first round (using the HTBI primer set) targeted the TCR CDR3. From the multiplex PCR reads, TCRdb called clonotypes with MiXCR, one entry per CDR3 protein. The sample yields more than 500,000 distinct CDR3 sequences, 35% to 55% seen once. The sequencing sample was made of peripheral blood or thyroid tissue (not recorded which). Receptor source: an adult woman with Graves' disease, either hyperthyroidism or ophthalmopathy (not recorded which).

This clonotype was counted at least ten times. CDR3 region: CATSEMGRWDTGELFF. Here the CDR3 DNA reads TGTGCCACCAGTGAGATGGGCAGGTGGGACACCGGGGAGCTGTTTTTT. This chain links TRBV24-1 with TRBJ2-2, with D unclear. CDR1 KGHDR and CDR2 SFDVKD come from the germline V gene. V gave up 4 bases and J gave up 3 bases, with 14 bases separating them. The CDR3 consists of 16 residues.

The J gene is TRBJ2-5, the V gene TRBV15; TRBD1 is a possible D gene (5 bases). The CDR3 covers 13 residues. Germline V gene data show CDR1 as LNHNV and CDR2 as YYDKDF (reference sequence). Trimming removed 4 bases from V and 9 bases from J, with 15 bases in between. In DNA form, the CDR3 reads TGTGCCACCAGCACCAGGGTCGGCTCGGCCCAGTACTTC. Translating it yields CATSTRVGSAQYF.

Many counts were recorded for this clonotype. The CDR3 is CATLRQGDEQYF. The CDR3 DNA reads TGTGCCACCCTACGACAGGGGGACGAGCAGTACTTC. The chain links TRBV6-5 to TRBJ2-7; 9 bases align to TRBD1. V was pared by 10 bases and J by 5 bases, with 6 bases of the junction left unmatched. There are 12 residues in the CDR3. Germline CDR1 and CDR2: MNHEY and SVGAGI.

This clonotype has a count of ten or more. The chain employs TRBV7-2 and TRBJ1-4; tentative D call: TRBD1 (5 bases). Germline V lookup: CDR1 SGHTA, CDR2 FQGNSA. The CDR3 totals 15 residues. Between the trimmed V and J ends, which lost 7 bases and 7 bases, there was a span of 19 bases. The CDR3 protein is CASTNLGGRGEKLFF. In DNA form, the CDR3 reads TGTGCCAGCACCAACCTGGGGGGTCGGGGTGAAAAACTGTTTTTT. Filled out from reference TRBV7-2 and TRBJ1-4, the complete variable domain reads GAGVSQSPSNKVTEKGKDVELRCDPISGHTALYWYRQSLGQGLEFLIYFQGNSAPDKSGLPSDRFSAERTGGSVSTLTIQRTQQEDSAVYLCASTNLGGRGEKLFFGSGTQLSVL.

This clonotype has at least ten counts. The gene calls are TRBV25-1 and TRBJ2-6, with TRBD2 as a possible D gene (7 bases). The ends were cut back, 0 bases at V and 4 bases at J, with 10 bases in the middle. Germline CDR1 is MGHDK and CDR2 is SYGVNS. The CDR3 covers 16 residues. The CDR3 DNA is TGTGCCAGCAGTGAATACGGGGGGCTCGGGGCCAACGTCCTGACTTTC. This encodes CASSEYGGLGANVLTF. The whole variable domain, filled in from reference TRBV25-1 and TRBJ2-6, reads EADIYQTPRYLVIGTGKKITLECSQTMGHDKMYWYQQDPGMELHLIHYSYGVNSTEKGDLSSESTVSRIRTEHFPLTLESARPSHTSQYLCASSEYGGLGANVLTFGAGSRLTVL.

This clonotype was seen at least ten times. The chain combines TRBV29-1 with TRBJ1-1; D call uncertain. This CDR3 contains 12 residues. Germline V lookup: CDR1 SQVTM, CDR2 ANQGSEA. The ends were cut back, 1 base at V and 1 base at J, with 4 bases in the middle. DNA of the CDR3: TGCAGCGTTGAAGCGTCGAACACTGAAGCTTTCTTT. Amino acids: CSVEASNTEAFF.

The chain has TRBV20-1 and TRBJ1-2; D ambiguous. Germline V gene lookup returns CDR1 DFQATT and CDR2 SNEGSKA (reference sequence). The V end lost 1 base, the J end lost 6 bases, and 6 bases lay between the germline ends. The CDR3 runs 11 residues. The DNA for the CDR3 is TGCAGTGCTAGAGGCCCAGATGGCTACACCTTC. Encoded protein: CSARGPDGYTF.

V is TRBV15 and J is TRBJ1-2; D gene unclear. The CDR3 consists of 14 residues. Germline loops: CDR1 LNHNV, CDR2 YYDKDF (reference sequence). V gave up 0 bases and J gave up 0 bases, with 5 bases separating them. In nucleotides, the CDR3 is TGTGCCACCAGCAGAGACAGAGCTAACTATGGCTACACCTTC. It yields the protein CATSRDRANYGYTF.

This chain links TRBV15 with TRBJ1-5, with TRBD1 as a possible D gene (5 bases). The V gene's germline CDR1 is LNHNV and CDR2 YYDKDF (reference sequence). The CDR3 contains 16 residues. V shed 3 bases and J shed 2 bases, with 14 bases lying between them. The CDR3: CATSSGGRVGNQPQHF. CDR3 sequence (DNA): TGTGCCACCAGCAGTGGGGGTAGGGTCGGCAATCAGCCCCAGCATTTT.

The V gene is TRBV5-1, the J gene TRBJ1-2, with no clear D. The CDR3 sequence is 16 residues long. With 0 bases removed from V and 7 bases from J, the gap between germline ends came to 19 bases. The germline V gene has CDR1 SGHRS and CDR2 YFSETQ. The CDR3: CASSLEVTPAGGGYTF. The CDR3 DNA is TGCGCCAGCAGCTTGGAAGTGACCCCCGCGGGAGGTGGCTACACCTTC.

On this clonotype: This may be a read error, as it is one base from a much larger clone. The chain employs TRBV6-6 and TRBJ1-4, with 8 bases aligning to TRBD1. This CDR3 contains 15 residues. The V gene's germline CDR1 is MNHNY and CDR2 SVGAGI (reference sequence). This CDR3 is CASSPAGGLGEKPFF. The CDR3 bases are TGTGCCAGCAGTCCGGCAGGGGGCCTGGGTGAAAAACCGTTTTTT.

J is TRBJ1-1 and V is TRBV5-1, with 7 bases that match TRBD1. J lost 5 bases, V lost 4 bases, and 8 bases had no gene match. From germline, CDR1 is SGHRS and CDR2 YFSETQ. The CDR3 spans 14 residues. The CDR3 protein is CASSAQQGKTEAFF. CDR3 nucleotide sequence: TGCGCCAGCAGCGCCCAACAGGGGAAGACTGAAGCTTTCTTT.

J is TRBJ2-5 and V is TRBV7-2; 7 nucleotides agree with TRBD2. This CDR3 contains 16 residues. After removal of 4 bases from V and 8 bases from J, the junction contained 16 bases not matched to a gene. CDR1 is SGHTA, CDR2 FQGNSA, per germline. The CDR3 coding sequence is TGTGCCAGCAGCTCCCCCTGGGGGGGAATCGGAGCTACCCAGTACTTC. This encodes CASSSPWGGIGATQYF.

This clonotype was counted many times. The genes are TRBV7-2 and TRBJ2-7, with 8 bases matching TRBD1. Germline V CDR1 and CDR2: SGHTA, FQGNSA. The CDR3 contains 14 residues. J gave up 4 bases and V 2 bases, and 4 bases lay outside the gene matches. The CDR3 sequence is CASSLQGARYEQYF. CDR3 bases: TGTGCCAGCAGCTTACAGGGGGCTCGGTACGAGCAGTACTTC.

This clonotype was seen ten or more times. The chain joins TRBV2 to TRBJ1-6, with a weak D call TRBD1 (6 bases). The CDR3 sequence is 15 residues long. Germline assignment: CDR1 SNHLY and CDR2 FYNNEI. Trimming shortened V by 0 bases and J by 7 bases, and 10 bases separated the two germline ends. The DNA of the CDR3 is TGTGCCAGCAGTGAAGCGCAAAGGGGGAATTCACCCCTCCACTTT. Translating gives CASSEAQRGNSPLHF.

This clonotype has ten or more counts. This chain joins TRBV12-3 or TRBV12-4 and TRBJ2-7, with D uncertain. The germline V and J ends were trimmed by 5 bases and 3 bases, with 8 bases remaining between them. CDR3 size: 12 residues. The CDR3 region is CASSGSFYEQYF. The CDR3 DNA reads as TGTGCCAGCAGTGGATCGTTCTACGAGCAGTACTTC.

This chain connects TRBV6-5 to TRBJ2-7; D uncertain. The length of the CDR3 is 13 residues. Germline V gives CDR1 MNHEY, CDR2 SVGAGI. Deletions cut 2 bases from V and 2 bases from J, with 7 bases between. CDR3 coding DNA: TGTGCCAGCAGTTACCGCCCGACCTACGAGCAGTACTTC. Protein sequence: CASSYRPTYEQYF.

The chain employs TRBV28 and TRBJ2-2; possible D gene TRBD2, 6 bases. The CDR3 is made up of 15 amino acids. CDR1 MDHEN and CDR2 SYDVKM come from the germline V gene. The V and J ends lost 6 bases and 4 bases respectively, with 15 bases between them. The CDR3 loop reads CASRRSGVVTGELFF. The CDR3, as DNA: TGTGCCAGCAGGCGTTCGGGAGTAGTCACCGGGGAGCTGTTTTTT.

This clonotype was observed a single time. The V call is TRBV10-3, the J call TRBJ1-2; possibly TRBD1 for D (5 bases). Germline V gene data show CDR1 as ENHRY and CDR2 as SYGVKD. Trimming stripped 5 bases from V and 6 bases from J, with 16 bases between. This CDR3 comprises 14 residues. DNA for the CDR3: TGTGCCATCAGTTTAGCGGTCGGGGGAGATGGCTACACCTTC. This gives the protein CAISLAVGGDGYTF.

CDR3 loop: CASSGEYGSYEQYF. The CDR3 DNA reads TGTGCCAGCAGTGGGGAATACGGCTCCTACGAGCAGTACTTC. The chain carries TRBV2 and TRBJ2-7; D uncertain. The CDR3 runs to 14 residues. V was cut by 4 bases and J by 0 bases, with 10 bases left in between. The germline CDR1 and CDR2 sequences are SNHLY and FYNNEI.

This clonotype showed up many times. The genes are TRBV4-1 and TRBJ2-1; D gene uncertain. The CDR3 is 12 residues long. Germline CDR1 and CDR2: MGHRA and YSYEKL. The V end was cut by 4 bases, the J end by 7 bases, with 8 bases between. The CDR3 nucleotides read TGCGCCAGCAGCCCCATCGCGAATGAGCAGTTCTTC. Translation: CASSPIANEQFF.

For this clonotype: In this CDR3 the conserved last residue, phenylalanine or tryptophan, is missing, so a read error is likely. No DNA is shown, since the ends of the CDR3 on it are uncertain; the CDR3 is the one TCRdb lists. The chain is built from TRBV6-1 and TRBJ2-6; no DNA check was done on the table's D call, TRBD2. CDR1 and CDR2 (germline): MNHNS, SASEGT. 9 amino acids form the CDR3, both terminal residues included. The CDR3 reads CASSEALAS.

This clonotype was detected ten times or more. V usage is TRBV11-2 and J usage is TRBJ2-2; D is perhaps TRBD1 (6 bases). Germline CDR1 reads SGHAT; CDR2 reads FQNNGV. Trimming shortened V by 4 bases and J by 1 base, and 10 bases separated the two germline ends. The CDR3 runs 15 residues. In DNA, the CDR3 is TGTGCCAGCAGCTCCCTACAGGGGAACACCGGGGAGCTGTTTTTT. It specifies CASSSLQGNTGELFF.

This clonotype was seen just once. The CDR3 region has the DNA TGTGCCAGCAGCTTAGGACCCGGACAGGATAGTGAAGCTTTCTTT. Amino acids: CASSLGPGQDSEAFF. This chain links TRBV7-8 with TRBJ1-1; 7 nucleotides agree with TRBD1. Per the germline V gene, CDR1 is SGHVS and CDR2 is FQNEAQ. J was trimmed by 7 bases and V by 1 base; bases with no gene match: 9. There are 15 residues in the CDR3.

This clonotype has more than one count but fewer than ten. This sequence may be a read error, since a much larger clone differs from it by one base. This rearrangement joins TRBV20-1 to TRBJ2-7; 7 bases match TRBD1. This CDR3 spans 14 amino acids. With V trimmed by 5 bases and J by 4 bases, 11 bases remained unmatched. CDR1 is DFQATT and CDR2 is SNEGSKA in the germline V gene (reference sequence). CDR3 residues: CSAPDRLWRYEQYF. The CDR3, as DNA: TGCAGTGCTCCGGACAGGCTTTGGAGGTACGAGCAGTACTTC.

There are a few counts of this clonotype. This chain joins TRBV28 and TRBJ2-7; 14 nucleotides agree with TRBD2. This CDR3 has 18 residues. After removal of 5 bases from V and 4 bases from J, the junction contained 13 bases not matched to a gene. CDR1 is MDHEN and CDR2 is SYDVKM in the germline V gene. The CDR3, as DNA: TGTGCCAGCAGTCCTATCATTCGGACTAGCGGGAGGCTATACGAGCAGTACTTC. It specifies CASSPIIRTSGRLYEQYF. The whole variable domain, filled in from reference TRBV28 and TRBJ2-7, reads DVKVTQSSRYLVKRTGEKVFLECVQDMDHENMFWYRQDPGLGLRLIYFSYDVKMKEKGDIPEGYSVSREKKERFSLILESASTNQTSMYLCASSPIIRTSGRLYEQYFGPGTRLTVT.

About this clonotype: This may come from a read error, since a much larger clone is one base off. The V gene is TRBV7-9, the J gene TRBJ2-5; TRBD2 is a possible D gene (5 bases). The CDR3 contains 15 residues. Germline assignment: CDR1 SEHNR and CDR2 FQNEAQ (reference sequence). Trimming took off 4 bases at V and 1 base at J, with 13 bases between the two ends. The CDR3 sequence: CASSSELEPQETQYF. Here the CDR3 DNA reads TGTGCCAGCAGCTCGGAACTAGAGCCCCAAGAGACCCAGTACTTC.

This clonotype was detected many times. The V call is TRBV29-1, the J call TRBJ2-2, with a tentative D call TRBD2 (5 bases). V was trimmed by 6 bases and J by 7 bases, leaving 21 bases between them. Germline CDR1 reads SQVTM; CDR2 reads ANQGSEA. The CDR3 spans 15 residues. CDR3 protein: CSVQWAPSLLGELFF. For the CDR3, the DNA is TGCAGCGTCCAATGGGCCCCTAGCTTGCTCGGGGAGCTGTTTTTT.

This chain joins TRBV5-6 and TRBJ1-2, with 9 nucleotides matching TRBD1. The ends lost 4 bases at V and 3 bases at J; junction bases unmatched: 13. This CDR3 has 17 amino acids. The germline gives CDR1 SGHDT, CDR2 YYEEEE. CDR3 DNA sequence: TGTGCCAGCAGCCGGGAACTACCGGACAGGGGCCACTATGGCTACACCTTC. This gives the protein CASSRELPDRGHYGYTF. Based on the CDR3 plus reference TRBV5-6 and TRBJ1-2, the full variable domain is DAGVTQSPTHLIKTRGQQVTLRCSPKSGHDTVSWYQQALGQGPQFIFQYYEEEERQRGNFPDRFSGHQFPNYSSELNVNALLLGDSALYLCASSRELPDRGHYGYTFGSGTRLTVV.

With regard to this clonotype: A read error is possible here, since a much larger clone lies one base away. J is TRBJ2-7 and V is TRBV12-3 or TRBV12-4, with D tentatively TRBD2 (6 bases). This CDR3 spans 14 amino acids. Trimming took 3 bases from V and 3 from J, leaving 12 bases between them. CDR3 sequence (DNA): TGTGCCAGCAGTTTTGGGGGAGGACGCTACGAGCAGTACTTC. Translating it yields CASSFGGGRYEQYF.

This clonotype was seen at least ten times. The chain is built from TRBV19 and TRBJ2-5; no reliable D call. CDR1 LNHDA and CDR2 SQIVND come from the germline V gene (reference sequence). Deletions cut 1 base from V and 3 bases from J, with 12 bases between. The CDR3 length is 15 residues. Here the CDR3 DNA reads TGTGCCAGTAGTATAGGCCGCCGAGTAGAAGAGACCCAGTACTTC. Its protein is CASSIGRRVEETQYF. Using reference TRBV19 and TRBJ2-5 for the parts outside the CDR3, the full variable domain is DGGITQSPKYLFRKEGQNVTLSCEQNLNHDAMYWYRQDPGQGLRLIYYSQIVNDFQKGDIAEGYSVSREKKESFPLTVTSAQKNPTAFYLCASSIGRRVEETQYFGPGTRLLVL.